This TCR beta chain was obtained from a study of cytomegalovirus exposure and HLA in healthy donors. Study overall: Most genotyped donors, 65% to 90% of 350 to 500, had Caucasian-associated genetic ancestry.

Remarks on this clone: The antigen is unknown.

Study-wide points: Later, TCR association rates were found to vary by HLA locus, highest for DRB1 and lowest for HLA-C. The HLA-A and HLA-B alleles of most subjects were reportedly predicted accurately from TCR beta sequences.

Amplification used 60 Vbeta primers and 13 Jbeta primers. Per the authors' pipeline: Roughly 80 million unique TCR beta chains, about 11 million of them shared, were counted by a later analysis. Assay: immunoSEQ multiplex PCR; the TCRdb copy retains only in-frame clones and omits some. The V and J calls and clone size are taken from that table; D and trimming were inferred from the DNA. The table counts more than 90,000 clones; 6.5% to 7% lies in the top ten. The trim removed 0 bases at V and 4 bases at J, leaving 8 bases unmatched. The CDR3 is 18 amino acids. The germline V gene has CDR1 SGHVS and CDR2 FNYEAQ.

V usage is TRBV7-6 and J usage is TRBJ2-7, with 14 bases identical to TRBD2. The sequencing input was PBMCs. The sequence derives from a man aged 40-55 years in good health and CMV-seropositive. The CDR3 nucleotides read TGTGCCAGCAGCTTAGCGGACCCCTGGACTAGCGGGGGGTACGAGCAGTACTTC. Residues: CASSLADPWTSGGYEQYF.